This paragraph reports one T cell receptor (beta chain). Reverse transcription of roughly 0.5 ug total RNA with a constant-region primer produced TCR beta cDNA. Each TCR beta library was derived from three nested multiplex PCR rounds that employed slightly modified ARM-PCR. With TRBV1-TRBV30 forward primers and a C-beta reverse primer, the first two PCR rounds were run for around 10 cycles each. TCRdb called the multiplex PCR reads again in MiXCR, with one record for every CDR3 protein. The profile shows tens of thousands of distinct CDR3 sequences, roughly 72% of them singletons. Total RNA and DNA came together from approximately 20-30 mg of bulk tissue without cell sorting. The source of the sample is a study of tumor-infiltrating lymphocytes in primary liver carcinoma. Trimming pared 5 bases from V and 9 bases from J, leaving 14 bases between. Germline lookup yields CDR1 SGHAT and CDR2 FQNNGV. The CDR3 is 13 residues long.

The specimen sequenced was tumor-adjacent normal liver tissue. This chain links TRBV11-2 with TRBJ2-1; D call uncertain. The TCR comes from a man aged 35 to 55 with primary liver carcinoma and hepatitis B virus infection. CDR3 region: CASSHGFPSEQFF. Here the CDR3 DNA reads TGTGCCAGCAGCCACGGGTTCCCGAGTGAGCAGTTCTTC.